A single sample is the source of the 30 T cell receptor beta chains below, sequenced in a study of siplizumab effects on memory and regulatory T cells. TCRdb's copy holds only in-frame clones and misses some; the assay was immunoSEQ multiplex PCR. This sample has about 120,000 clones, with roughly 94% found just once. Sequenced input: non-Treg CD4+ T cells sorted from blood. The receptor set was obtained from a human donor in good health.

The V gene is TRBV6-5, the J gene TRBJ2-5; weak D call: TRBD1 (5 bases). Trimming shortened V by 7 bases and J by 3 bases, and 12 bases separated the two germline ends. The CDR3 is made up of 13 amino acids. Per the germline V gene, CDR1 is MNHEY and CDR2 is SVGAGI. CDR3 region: CASTEPGKETQYF. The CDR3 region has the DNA TGTGCCAGCACAGAGCCAGGGAAAGAGACCCAGTACTTC.

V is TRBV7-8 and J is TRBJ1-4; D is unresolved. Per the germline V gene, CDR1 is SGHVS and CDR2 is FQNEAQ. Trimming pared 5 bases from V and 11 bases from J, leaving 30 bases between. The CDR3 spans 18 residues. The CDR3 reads CASSAYPRTEQNSGKLFF. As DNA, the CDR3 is TGTGCCAGCAGCGCGTACCCTCGGACGGAACAAAATTCGGGGAAACTGTTTTTT.

The CDR3: CASSSGQGADGYTF. The CDR3 nucleotides read TGTGCCAGCAGTTCCGGACAGGGGGCTGACGGCTACACCTTC. The chain recombines TRBV27 with TRBJ1-2; 11 bases line up with TRBD1. V shed 4 bases and J 8 bases; nucleotides not matched to a gene: 6. Germline V gives CDR1 MNHEY, CDR2 SMNVEV (reference sequence). CDR3 length: 14 amino acids.

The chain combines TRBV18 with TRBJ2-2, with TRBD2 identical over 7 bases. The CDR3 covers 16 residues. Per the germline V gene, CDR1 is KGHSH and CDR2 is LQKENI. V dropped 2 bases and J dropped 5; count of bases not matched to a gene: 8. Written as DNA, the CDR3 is TGTGCCAGCTCACCATTCGTCCAGGGAGGGACCGGGGAGCTGTTTTTT. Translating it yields CASSPFVQGGTGELFF. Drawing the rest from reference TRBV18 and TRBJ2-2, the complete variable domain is NAGVMQNPRHLVRRRGQEARLRCSPMKGHSHVYWYRQLPEEGLKFMVYLQKENIIDESGMPKERFSAEFPKEGPSILRIQQVVRGDSAAYFCASSPFVQGGTGELFFGEGSRLTVL.

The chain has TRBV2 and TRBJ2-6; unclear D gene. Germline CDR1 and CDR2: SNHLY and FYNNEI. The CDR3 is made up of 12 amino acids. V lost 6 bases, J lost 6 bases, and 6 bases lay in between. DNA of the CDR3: TGTGCCAGCAGCTCCACGGCCAACGTCCTGACTTTC. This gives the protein CASSSTANVLTF.

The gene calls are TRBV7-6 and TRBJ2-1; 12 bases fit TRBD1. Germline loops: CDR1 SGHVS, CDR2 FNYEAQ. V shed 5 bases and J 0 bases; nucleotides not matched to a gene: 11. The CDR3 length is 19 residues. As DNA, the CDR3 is TGTGCCAGCAGCACCGGGACAGGGGGCCCTCAAAGCTCCTACAATGAGCAGTTCTTC. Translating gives CASSTGTGGPQSSYNEQFF.

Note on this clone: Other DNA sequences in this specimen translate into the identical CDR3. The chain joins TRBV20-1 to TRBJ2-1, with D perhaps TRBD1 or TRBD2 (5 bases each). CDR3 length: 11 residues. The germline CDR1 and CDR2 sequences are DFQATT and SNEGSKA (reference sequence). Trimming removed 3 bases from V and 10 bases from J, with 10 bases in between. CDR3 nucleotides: TGCAGTGCTAGTCGGGGCGGGGAGCAGTTCTTC. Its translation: CSASRGGEQFF.

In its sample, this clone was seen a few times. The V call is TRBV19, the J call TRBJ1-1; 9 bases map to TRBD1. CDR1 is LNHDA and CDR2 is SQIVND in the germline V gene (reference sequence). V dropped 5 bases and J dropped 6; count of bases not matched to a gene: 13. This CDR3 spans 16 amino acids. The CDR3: CASSLTTGTGNSEAFF. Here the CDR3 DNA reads TGTGCCAGTAGTCTAACGACCGGGACAGGGAATTCTGAAGCTTTCTTT.

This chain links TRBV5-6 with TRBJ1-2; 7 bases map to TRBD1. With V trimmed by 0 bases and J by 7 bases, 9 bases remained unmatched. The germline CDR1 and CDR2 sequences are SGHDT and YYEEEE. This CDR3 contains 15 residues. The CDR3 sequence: CASSLAVTGRSGYTF. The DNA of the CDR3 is TGTGCCAGCAGCTTGGCCGTGACAGGGAGGTCTGGCTACACCTTC.

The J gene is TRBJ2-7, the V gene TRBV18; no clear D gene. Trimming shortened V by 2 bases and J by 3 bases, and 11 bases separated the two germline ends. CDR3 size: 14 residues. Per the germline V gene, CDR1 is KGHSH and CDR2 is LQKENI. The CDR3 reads CASSPWSGDYEQYF. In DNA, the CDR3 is TGTGCCAGCTCACCATGGTCTGGGGACTACGAGCAGTACTTC.

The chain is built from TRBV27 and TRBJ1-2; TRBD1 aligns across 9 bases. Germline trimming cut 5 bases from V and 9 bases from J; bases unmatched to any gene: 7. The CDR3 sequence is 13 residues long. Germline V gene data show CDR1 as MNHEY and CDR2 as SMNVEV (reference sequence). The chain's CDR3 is CASSTPGQGRYTF. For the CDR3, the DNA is TGTGCCAGCAGTACCCCGGGACAGGGTCGCTACACCTTC.

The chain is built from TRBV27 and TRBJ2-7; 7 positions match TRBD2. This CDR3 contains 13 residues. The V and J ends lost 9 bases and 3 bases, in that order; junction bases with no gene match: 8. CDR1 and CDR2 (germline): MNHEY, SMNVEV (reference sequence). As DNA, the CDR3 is TGTGCCAGTGGGGGGGTGACGGTCTACGAGCAGTACTTC. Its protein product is CASGGVTVYEQYF.

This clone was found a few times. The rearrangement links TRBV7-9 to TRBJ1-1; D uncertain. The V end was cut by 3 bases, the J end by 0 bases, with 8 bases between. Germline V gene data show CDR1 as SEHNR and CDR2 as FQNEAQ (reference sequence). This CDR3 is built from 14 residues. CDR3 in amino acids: CASSFATMNTEAFF. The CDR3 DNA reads TGTGCCAGCAGCTTTGCCACGATGAACACTGAAGCTTTCTTT.

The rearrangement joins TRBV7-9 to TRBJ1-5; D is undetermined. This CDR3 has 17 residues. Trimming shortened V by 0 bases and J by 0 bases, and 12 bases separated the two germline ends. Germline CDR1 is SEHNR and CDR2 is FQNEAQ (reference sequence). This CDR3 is CASSLALGAYSNQPQHF. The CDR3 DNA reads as TGTGCCAGCAGCTTAGCGCTTGGAGCCTATAGCAATCAGCCCCAGCATTTT.

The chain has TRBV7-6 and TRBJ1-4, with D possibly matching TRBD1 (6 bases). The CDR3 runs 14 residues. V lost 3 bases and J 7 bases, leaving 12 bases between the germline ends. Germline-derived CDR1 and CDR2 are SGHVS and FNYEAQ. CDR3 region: CASSFGGAGEKLFF. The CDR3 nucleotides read TGTGCCAGCAGCTTTGGGGGGGCGGGTGAAAAACTGTTTTTT.

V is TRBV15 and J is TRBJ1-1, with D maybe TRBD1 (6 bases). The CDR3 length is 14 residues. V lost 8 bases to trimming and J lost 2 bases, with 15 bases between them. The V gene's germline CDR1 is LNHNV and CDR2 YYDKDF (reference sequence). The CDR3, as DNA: TGTGCCACCTCTCTGGCCAGGGGCAACACTGAAGCTTTCTTT. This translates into CATSLARGNTEAFF.

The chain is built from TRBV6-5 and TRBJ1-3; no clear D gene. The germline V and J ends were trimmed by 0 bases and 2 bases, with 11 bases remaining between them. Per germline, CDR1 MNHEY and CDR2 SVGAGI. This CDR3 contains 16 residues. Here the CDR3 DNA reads TGTGCCAGCAGTTACTCGAAAGCCCGAGCTGGAAACACCATATATTTT. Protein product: CASSYSKARAGNTIYF.

The CDR3 reads CASSLGGFRGNTIYF. The CDR3 nucleotides read TGTGCCAGCAGCTTGGGGGGCTTCCGCGGAAACACCATATATTTT. The chain links TRBV5-4 to TRBJ1-3; D is possibly TRBD1 (5 bases). Trimming shortened V by 0 bases and J by 4 bases, and 11 bases separated the two germline ends. The CDR3 is 15 residues long. Per the germline V gene, CDR1 is SGHNT and CDR2 is YYREEE (reference sequence).

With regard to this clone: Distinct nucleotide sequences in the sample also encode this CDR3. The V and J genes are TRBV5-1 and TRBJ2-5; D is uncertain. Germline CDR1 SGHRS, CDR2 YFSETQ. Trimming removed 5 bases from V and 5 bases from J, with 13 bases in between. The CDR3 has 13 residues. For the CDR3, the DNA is TGCGCCAGCAGTTCGGGTCAAGGGGAGACCCAGTACTTC. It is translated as CASSSGQGETQYF.

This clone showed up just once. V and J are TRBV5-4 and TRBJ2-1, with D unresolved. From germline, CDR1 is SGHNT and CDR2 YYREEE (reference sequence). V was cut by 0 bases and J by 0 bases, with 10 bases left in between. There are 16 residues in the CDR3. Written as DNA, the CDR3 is TGTGCCAGCAGCTTGGGCGGTCCTAGCTCCTACAATGAGCAGTTCTTC. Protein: CASSLGGPSSYNEQFF.

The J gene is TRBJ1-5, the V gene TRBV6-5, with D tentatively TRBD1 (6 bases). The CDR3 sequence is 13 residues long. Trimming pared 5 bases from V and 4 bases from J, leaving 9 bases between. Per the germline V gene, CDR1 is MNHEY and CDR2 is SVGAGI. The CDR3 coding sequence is TGTGCCAGCAGTAGGACAGAGAATCAGCCCCAGCATTTT. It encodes CASSRTENQPQHF.

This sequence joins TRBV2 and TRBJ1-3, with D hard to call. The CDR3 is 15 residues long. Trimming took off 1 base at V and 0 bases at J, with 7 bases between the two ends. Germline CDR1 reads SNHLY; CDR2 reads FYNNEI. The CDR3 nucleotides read TGTGCCAGCAGTGAAGGGCAGAGCTCTGGAAACACCATATATTTT. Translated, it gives CASSEGQSSGNTIYF.

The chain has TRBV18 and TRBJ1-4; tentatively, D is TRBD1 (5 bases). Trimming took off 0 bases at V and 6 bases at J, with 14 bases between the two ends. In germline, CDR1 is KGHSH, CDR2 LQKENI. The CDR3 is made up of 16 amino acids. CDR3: CASSPPEGISYEKLFF. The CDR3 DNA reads TGTGCCAGCTCACCACCCGAGGGGATTTCTTATGAAAAACTGTTTTTT.

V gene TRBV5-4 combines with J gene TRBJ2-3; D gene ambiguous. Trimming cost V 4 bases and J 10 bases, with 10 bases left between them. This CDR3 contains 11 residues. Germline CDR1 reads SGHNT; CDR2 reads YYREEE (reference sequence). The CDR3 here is CASSGLEAQYF. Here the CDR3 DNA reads TGTGCCAGCAGCGGTCTAGAGGCGCAGTATTTT.

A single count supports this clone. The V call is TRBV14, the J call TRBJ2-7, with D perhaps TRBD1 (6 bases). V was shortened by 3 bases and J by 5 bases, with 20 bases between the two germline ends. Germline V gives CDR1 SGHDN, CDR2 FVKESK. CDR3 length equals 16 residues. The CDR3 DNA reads TGTGCCAGCAGCCATGGGACACCTCAGGCGAGCCACGAGCAGTACTTC. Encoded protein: CASSHGTPQASHEQYF.

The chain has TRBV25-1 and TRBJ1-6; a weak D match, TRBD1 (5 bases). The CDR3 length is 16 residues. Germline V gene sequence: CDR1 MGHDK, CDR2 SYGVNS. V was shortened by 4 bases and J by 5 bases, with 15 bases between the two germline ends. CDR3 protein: CASSGFGGRNNSPLHF. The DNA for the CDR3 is TGTGCCAGCAGTGGTTTTGGGGGACGAAATAATTCACCCCTCCACTTT.

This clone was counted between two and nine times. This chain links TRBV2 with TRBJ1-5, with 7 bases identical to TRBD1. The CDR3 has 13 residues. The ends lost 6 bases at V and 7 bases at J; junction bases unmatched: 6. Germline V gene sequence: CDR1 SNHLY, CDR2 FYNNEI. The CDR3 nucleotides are TGTGCCAGCAGGTACGACAGGGCCCAGCCCCAGCATTTT. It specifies CASRYDRAQPQHF.

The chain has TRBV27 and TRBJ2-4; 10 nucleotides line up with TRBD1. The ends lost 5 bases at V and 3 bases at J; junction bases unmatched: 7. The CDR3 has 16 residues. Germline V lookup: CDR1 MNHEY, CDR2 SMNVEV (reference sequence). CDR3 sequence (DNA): TGTGCCAGCAGTCCCTGGACAGGGGGTGGCAAAAACATTCAGTACTTC. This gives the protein CASSPWTGGGKNIQYF.

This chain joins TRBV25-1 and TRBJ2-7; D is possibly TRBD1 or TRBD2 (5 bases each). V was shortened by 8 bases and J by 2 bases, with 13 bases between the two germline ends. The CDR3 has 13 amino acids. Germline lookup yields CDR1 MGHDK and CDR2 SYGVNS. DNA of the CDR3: TGTGCCAGCGAACCCGGGACCACCTACGAGCAGTACTTC. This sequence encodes CASEPGTTYEQYF.

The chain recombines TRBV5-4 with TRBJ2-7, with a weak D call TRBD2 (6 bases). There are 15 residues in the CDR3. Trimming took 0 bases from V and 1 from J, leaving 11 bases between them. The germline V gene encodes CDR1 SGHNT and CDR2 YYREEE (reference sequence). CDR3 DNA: TGTGCCAGCAGCTTGGACGGGAGTGGTTCCTACGAGCAGTACTTC. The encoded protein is CASSLDGSGSYEQYF.